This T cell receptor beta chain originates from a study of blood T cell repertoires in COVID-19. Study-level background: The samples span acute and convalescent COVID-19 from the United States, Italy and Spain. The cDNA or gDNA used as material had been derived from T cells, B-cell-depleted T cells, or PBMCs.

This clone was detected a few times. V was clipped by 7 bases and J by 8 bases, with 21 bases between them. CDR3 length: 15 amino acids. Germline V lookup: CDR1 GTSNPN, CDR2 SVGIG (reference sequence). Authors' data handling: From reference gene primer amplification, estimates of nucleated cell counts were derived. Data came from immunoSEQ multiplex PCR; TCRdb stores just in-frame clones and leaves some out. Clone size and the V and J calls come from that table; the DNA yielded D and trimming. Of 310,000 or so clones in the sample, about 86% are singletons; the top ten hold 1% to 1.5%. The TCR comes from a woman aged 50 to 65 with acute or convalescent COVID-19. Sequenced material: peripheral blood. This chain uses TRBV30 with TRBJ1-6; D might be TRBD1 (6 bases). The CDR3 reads CASRTPGAWDSPLHF. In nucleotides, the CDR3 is TGTGCCTCCCGTACCCCAGGGGCATGGGATTCACCCCTCCACTTT.